The rows below give T cell receptor beta chains drawn from one sample of a study of vaccination and CD4 T cells after COVID-19. TCRdb called the PCR reads again in MiXCR, with one record for every CDR3 protein. This table has about 17,000 distinct CDR3 sequences, about 53% appearing once. No antigens are known for them. The sequenced sample consisted of CD4+ T cells from blood, cultured in vitro. The receptors derive from a human donor who had recovered from COVID-19. The CDR3 runs from the conserved cysteine through the conserved F or W. A D gene is named only where the DNA matches it firmly. For some rows the clone size is stated as once, few or many, or as a class when expanded; others skip it.

J: TRBJ1-2; size: NA; D: TRBD1; V: TRBV20-1; CDR3: CSARDVTGGKDGYTF; DNA: TGCAGTGCTAGAGATGTAACAGGGGGCAAGGATGGCTACACCTTC
J: TRBJ1-2; size: NA; D: TRBD1; V: TRBV28; CDR3: CASTPWGQGTYGYTF; DNA: TGTGCCAGCACTCCTTGGGGACAGGGCACATATGGCTACACCTTC
J: TRBJ2-2; size: few; D: NA; V: TRBV10-1; CDR3: CASSVSRPRHTGELFF; DNA: TGCGCCAGCAGTGTTTCCCGACCCAGACACACCGGGGAGCTGTTTTTT
J: TRBJ1-1; size: NA; D: NA; V: TRBV19; CDR3: CASSLQTGVPTEAFF; DNA: TGTGCCAGTAGTCTTCAAACGGGGGTTCCCACTGAAGCTTTCTTT
J: TRBJ2-5; size: NA; D: NA; V: TRBV19; CDR3: CASSTGVGETQYF; DNA: TGTGCCAGTAGTACCGGGGTCGGAGAGACCCAGTACTTC
J: TRBJ2-2; size: NA; D: NA; V: TRBV15; CDR3: CATSRDRATGELFF; DNA: TGTGCCACCAGCAGAGATCGTGCCACCGGGGAGCTGTTTTTT
J: TRBJ2-3; size: few; D: NA; V: TRBV21-1; CDR3: CASRPIHTLGTTDTQYF; DNA: TGTGCCAGCAGGCCCATTCATACCCTGGGCACCACAGATACGCAGTATTTT
J: TRBJ1-2; size: NA; D: TRBD1; V: TRBV28; CDR3: CASRFPVGTAYGYTF; DNA: TGTGCCAGCAGGTTCCCCGTTGGGACAGCATATGGCTACACCTTC
J: TRBJ1-6; size: NA; D: NA; V: TRBV20-1; CDR3: CSARVLGLGDNNSPLHF; DNA: TGCAGTGCTAGAGTCTTGGGCCTTGGGGACAATAATTCACCCCTCCACTTT
J: TRBJ2-7; size: NA; D: TRBD2; V: TRBV7-6; CDR3: CASSPGTSGSYEQYF; DNA: TGTGCCAGCAGCCCAGGGACTAGCGGGTCCTACGAGCAGTACTTC
J: TRBJ1-2; size: NA; D: NA; V: TRBV11-2; CDR3: CASSITADYGYTF; DNA: TGTGCCAGCAGCATAACAGCGGACTATGGCTACACCTTC
J: TRBJ1-2; size: NA; D: NA; V: TRBV6-5; CDR3: CASSYVGAEKLNYGYTF; DNA: TGTGCCAGCAGTTATGTAGGGGCCGAGAAATTAAACTATGGCTACACCTTC
J: TRBJ1-2; size: NA; D: NA; V: TRBV19; CDR3: CASSDKGPANYGYTF; DNA: TGTGCCAGTAGTGATAAGGGGCCGGCCAACTATGGCTACACCTTC
J: TRBJ2-3; size: NA; D: NA; V: TRBV7-2; CDR3: CASSWGGGTGTDTQYF; DNA: TGTGCCAGCAGCTGGGGGGGCGGGACCGGCACAGATACGCAGTATTTT
J: TRBJ2-7; size: NA; D: NA; V: TRBV20-1; CDR3: CSARDRAGVSYEQYF; DNA: TGCAGTGCTAGAGATCGGGCAGGGGTCTCCTACGAGCAGTACTTC
J: TRBJ2-7; size: few; D: NA; V: TRBV6-5; CDR3: CASSYSISWGRQTYEQYF; DNA: TGTGCCAGCAGTTACTCGATTTCATGGGGACGCCAGACCTACGAGCAGTACTTC
J: TRBJ2-5; size: NA; D: TRBD2; V: TRBV18; CDR3: CASSQERGLETQYF; DNA: TGTGCCAGCTCACAAGAGCGGGGGCTGGAGACCCAGTACTTC
J: TRBJ1-2; size: NA; D: TRBD1; V: TRBV29-1; CDR3: CSVGDRSYGYTF; DNA: TGCAGCGTTGGGGACAGGAGCTATGGCTACACCTTC